Listed below are T cell receptor beta chains from one sample, sequenced in a study of CD8+ T cells in alopecia areata. Here immunoSEQ multiplex PCR was the method, and the copy in TCRdb shows in-frame clones only, minus some. The repertoire holds 110,000 or so clones, with almost 60% as singletons. Sequenced input: CD8+ T cells sorted from blood. The receptor source for this set is a human donor in good health. The CDR3 runs from the conserved cysteine through the conserved F or W. The order of the fields is V gene, D gene, J gene, CDR3 length, clone size, CDR3 DNA, CDR3 protein. The D gene is left open where the match is weak. Part of the rows lack a size; the others show once, few, many or a class for expanded clones.

v_gene: TRBV9
d_gene: -
j_gene: TRBJ1-5
len: 15
abundance: -
CDR3nt: TGTGCCAGCAGCGTAGACACATTAAGCAATCAGCCCCAGCATTTT
CDR3aa: CASSVDTLSNQPQHF

v_gene: TRBV4-2
d_gene: -
j_gene: TRBJ2-2
len: 15
abundance: once
CDR3nt: TGTGCCAGCAGCCAAGAGGAGGGGAACACCGGGGAGCTGTTTTTT
CDR3aa: CASSQEEGNTGELFF

v_gene: TRBV29-1
d_gene: TRBD1
j_gene: TRBJ1-2
len: 14
abundance: -
CDR3nt: TGCAGCGTTGAGGGGGGACAGAATTTCTATGGCTACACCTTC
CDR3aa: CSVEGGQNFYGYTF

v_gene: TRBV6-4
d_gene: TRBD2
j_gene: TRBJ2-3
len: 15
abundance: many
CDR3nt: TGTGCCAGCAGTGTAAGCGGGGGGAGCACAGATACGCAGTATTTT
CDR3aa: CASSVSGGSTDTQYF

v_gene: TRBV27
d_gene: -
j_gene: TRBJ2-7
len: 13
abundance: few
CDR3nt: TGTGCCAGCAGTTTGCGCAGACGCTACGAGCAGTACTTC
CDR3aa: CASSLRRRYEQYF

v_gene: TRBV2
d_gene: TRBD1
j_gene: TRBJ2-1
len: 15
abundance: once
CDR3nt: TGTGCCAGCAGTGAACACAGGGGCACCTACAATGAGCAGTTCTTC
CDR3aa: CASSEHRGTYNEQFF

v_gene: TRBV30
d_gene: -
j_gene: TRBJ2-2
len: 12
abundance: -
CDR3nt: TGTGCCTCTTCGTGGGACACCGGGGAGCTGTTTTTT
CDR3aa: CASSWDTGELFF

v_gene: TRBV28
d_gene: -
j_gene: TRBJ1-6
len: 14
abundance: few
CDR3nt: TGTGCCAGCAGTTTTCGACAGAATAATTCACCCCTCCACTTT
CDR3aa: CASSFRQNNSPLHF

v_gene: TRBV28
d_gene: -
j_gene: TRBJ2-3
len: 18
abundance: -
CDR3nt: TGTGCCAGCAGTTTAGCGGGACTCTCAGGGCTCGACGGAGATACGCAGTATTTT
CDR3aa: CASSLAGLSGLDGDTQYF

v_gene: TRBV27
d_gene: -
j_gene: TRBJ1-5
len: 15
abundance: -
CDR3nt: TGTGCCAGCAGTTTAGGCCCCCCGGGCAATCAGCCCCAGCATTTT
CDR3aa: CASSLGPPGNQPQHF

v_gene: TRBV5-1
d_gene: TRBD1
j_gene: TRBJ1-1
len: 15
abundance: -
CDR3nt: TGCGCCAGCAGCTTGTTGGGGGACAGCTTGAGCGAAGCTTTCTTT
CDR3aa: CASSLLGDSLSEAFF

v_gene: TRBV7-8
d_gene: TRBD1
j_gene: TRBJ2-2
len: 16
abundance: -
CDR3nt: TGTGCCAGCAGCGGAACCTTCAGGGGGCAGGGCGGGGAGCTGTTTTTT
CDR3aa: CASSGTFRGQGGELFF

v_gene: TRBV7-9
d_gene: -
j_gene: TRBJ2-7
len: 14
abundance: -
CDR3nt: TGTGCCAGCAGCCTCGGACAGTCTTCCTACGAGCAGTACTTC
CDR3aa: CASSLGQSSYEQYF

v_gene: TRBV27
d_gene: -
j_gene: TRBJ1-2
len: 16
abundance: -
CDR3nt: TGTGCCAGCTCCCCGGACTCGATGGGGCTTAACTATGGCTACACCTTC
CDR3aa: CASSPDSMGLNYGYTF

v_gene: TRBV28
d_gene: TRBD1
j_gene: TRBJ2-5
len: 11
abundance: few
CDR3nt: TGTGCCAGCAGCCTTGACAGGGCCCAGTACTTC
CDR3aa: CASSLDRAQYF

v_gene: TRBV19
d_gene: TRBD2
j_gene: TRBJ2-1
len: 17
abundance: many
CDR3nt: TGTGCCAGTAGTATGGTATTAGCGGGGGTGTCCTACAATGAGCAGTTCTTC
CDR3aa: CASSMVLAGVSYNEQFF

v_gene: TRBV14
d_gene: TRBD1
j_gene: TRBJ2-2
len: 16
abundance: many
CDR3nt: TGTGCCAGCAGCGCGCACAGGGGGAGGAGAACCGGGGAGCTGTTTTTT
CDR3aa: CASSAHRGRRTGELFF

v_gene: TRBV5-6
d_gene: -
j_gene: TRBJ2-1
len: 15
abundance: -
CDR3nt: TGTGCCAGCAGCCGGGGGAACGCGAGGTACAATGAGCAGTTCTTC
CDR3aa: CASSRGNARYNEQFF

v_gene: TRBV28
d_gene: -
j_gene: TRBJ1-4
len: 15
abundance: many
CDR3nt: TGTGCCAGCAGCCCTGGAACAGGCGGGGATGAAAAACTGTTTTTT
CDR3aa: CASSPGTGGDEKLFF

v_gene: TRBV7-9
d_gene: TRBD1
j_gene: TRBJ2-7
len: 15
abundance: -
CDR3nt: TGTGCCAGCAGCTCCTTGGGACAGGGGCCCTACGAGCAGTACTTC
CDR3aa: CASSSLGQGPYEQYF

v_gene: TRBV30
d_gene: -
j_gene: TRBJ1-1
len: 11
abundance: few
CDR3nt: TGTGCCTGGAGTGTGGGTGCTGAAGCTTTCTTT
CDR3aa: CAWSVGAEAFF

v_gene: TRBV13
d_gene: TRBD1
j_gene: TRBJ2-7
len: 12
abundance: -
CDR3nt: TGTGCCAGCAGCTTGGGCCGGGGACAGGGGTTCTTC
CDR3aa: CASSLGRGQGFF

v_gene: TRBV7-2
d_gene: -
j_gene: TRBJ2-1
len: 14
abundance: few
CDR3nt: TGTGCCAGCAGCTTCTTAGCGGACAACAATGAGCAGTTCTTC
CDR3aa: CASSFLADNNEQFF

v_gene: TRBV30
d_gene: -
j_gene: TRBJ2-3
len: 14
abundance: -
CDR3nt: TGTGCCTGGAGTGGCGGTGTAGGCACAGATACGCAGTATTTT
CDR3aa: CAWSGGVGTDTQYF

v_gene: TRBV7-9
d_gene: TRBD1
j_gene: TRBJ2-1
len: 16
abundance: -
CDR3nt: TGTGCCAGCAGCTTTTCCGGGACAGTCCTCTACAATGAGCAGTTCTTC
CDR3aa: CASSFSGTVLYNEQFF

v_gene: TRBV20-1
d_gene: -
j_gene: TRBJ2-1
len: 11
abundance: -
CDR3nt: TGCAGTGCTAGGTTTCTGAATGAGCAGTTCTTC
CDR3aa: CSARFLNEQFF

v_gene: TRBV11-2
d_gene: -
j_gene: TRBJ2-7
len: 15
abundance: -
CDR3nt: TGTGCCAGCAGCCCTTACGGCCAGCGAAACTACGAGCAGTACTTC
CDR3aa: CASSPYGQRNYEQYF

v_gene: TRBV29-1
d_gene: -
j_gene: TRBJ2-5
len: 14
abundance: -
CDR3nt: TGCAGCGCCGCGGGACTTTCGTACCAAGAGACCCAGTACTTC
CDR3aa: CSAAGLSYQETQYF